Below, 24 T cell receptor beta chains from the same sample are listed, as sequenced in a study of shared clonotypes between healthy human individuals. Some clones are missing from TCRdb's copy, which holds only in-frame ones; the method was immunoSEQ multiplex PCR. The table includes about 710,000 clones, about two thirds detected once. Sequencing input: memory CD4+ T cells sorted from blood. Indicated subset: CD45RA-negative fraction. These receptors all come from a woman aged 30 to 39 in good health.

The chain is built from TRBV4-1 and TRBJ2-3; TRBD2 matches at 8 bases. The CDR3 runs 14 residues. Germline values: CDR1 MGHRA, CDR2 YSYEKL. With 2 bases clipped from V and 4 bases from J, the junction kept 2 bases outside the gene matches. CDR3 amino acids: CASSQQTSADTQYF. In nucleotides, the CDR3 is TGCGCCAGCAGCCAACAGACTAGCGCAGATACGCAGTATTTT.

This clone was recorded at least ten times. In the same sample, other DNA sequences code for this CDR3. The chain carries TRBV28 and TRBJ2-7; a possible D gene is TRBD2 (5 bases). The V gene's germline CDR1 is MDHEN and CDR2 SYDVKM. The CDR3 has 11 amino acids. Trimming stripped 6 bases from V and 7 bases from J, with 10 bases between. CDR3 sequence (DNA): TGTGCCAGCAGCTTCACTAGAGAGCAGTACTTC. It codes for CASSFTREQYF.

A single count supports this clone. The chain couples TRBV27 to TRBJ2-7; TRBD2 matches at 8 bases. The CDR3 is 14 amino acids. Trimming removed 2 bases from V and 3 bases from J; junction bases left unmatched: 3. Germline V lookup: CDR1 MNHEY, CDR2 SMNVEV (reference sequence). The CDR3 reads CASSLNGRVYEQYF. The DNA for the CDR3 is TGTGCCAGCAGTTTAAACGGGAGGGTCTACGAGCAGTACTTC.

The chain employs TRBV25-1 and TRBJ2-5, with D uncertain. Germline V lookup: CDR1 MGHDK, CDR2 SYGVNS. V lost 1 base to trimming and J lost 2 bases, with 14 bases between them. This CDR3 contains 16 residues. This CDR3 is CASSEFVTPRQETQYF. As DNA, the CDR3 is TGTGCCAGCAGTGAATTTGTGACACCTCGTCAAGAGACCCAGTACTTC. Supplemented by reference TRBV25-1 and TRBJ2-5, the full variable domain reads EADIYQTPRYLVIGTGKKITLECSQTMGHDKMYWYQQDPGMELHLIHYSYGVNSTEKGDLSSESTVSRIRTEHFPLTLESARPSHTSQYLCASSEFVTPRQETQYFGPGTRLLVL.

The chain is built from TRBV29-1 and TRBJ1-3; D is unresolved. V lost 0 bases, J lost 4 bases, and 7 bases lay in between. From germline, CDR1 is SQVTM and CDR2 ANQGSEA. This CDR3 region has 13 residues. CDR3: CSVEELWGNTIYF. CDR3 nucleotide sequence: TGCAGCGTTGAAGAATTATGGGGAAACACCATATATTTT.

This clone has more than one count but fewer than ten. V usage is TRBV28 and J usage is TRBJ2-5, with TRBD2 matching 11 bases. Germline CDR1 and CDR2: MDHEN and SYDVKM. V gave up 5 bases and J gave up 7 bases; unmatched junction bases: 15. This CDR3 is 17 amino acids long. The CDR3 nucleotides read TGTGCCAGCAGTCCCCCGACTAGCGGGATGGGGTTTAGGACCCAGTACTTC. Its protein product is CASSPPTSGMGFRTQYF.

The chain employs TRBV11-2 and TRBJ2-7; possible D gene TRBD1, 10 bases. Deletions cut 2 bases from V and 3 bases from J, with 26 bases between. Germline assignment: CDR1 SGHAT and CDR2 FQNNGV. CDR3 size: 19 residues. The chain's CDR3 is CASSLHGDRGLAGRYEQYF. CDR3 nucleotides: TGTGCCAGCAGCTTACATGGGGACAGGGGCCTAGCGGGACGCTACGAGCAGTACTTC.

The V and J genes are TRBV5-1 and TRBJ2-5, with D tentatively TRBD1 (5 bases). Germline V gene lookup returns CDR1 SGHRS and CDR2 YFSETQ. V dropped 4 bases and J dropped 4 bases, with 14 bases sitting between them. The CDR3 has 14 residues. In nucleotides, the CDR3 is TGCGCCAGCAGCCCGCAGGGTGGCTCAGAGACCCAGTACTTC. The encoded protein is CASSPQGGSETQYF.

This clone appeared a single time. The chain has TRBV10-2 and TRBJ1-5; possibly TRBD1 for D (5 bases). Germline CDR1 is WSHSY and CDR2 is SAAADI. The length of the CDR3 is 13 residues. V dropped 2 bases and J dropped 7 bases, with 9 bases sitting between them. In nucleotides, the CDR3 is TGCGCCAGCAGTGAGGGGGCAGAACAGCCCCAGCATTTT. It encodes CASSEGAEQPQHF.

The rearrangement uses TRBV21-1 and TRBJ1-2; TRBD1 is the table's D call and was not checked against the DNA. TRBV21-1 is given as a pseudogene. The CDR3 is 14 residues long. The CDR3 here is CASSNVDNNYGYTF. CDR3 nucleotide sequence: TGTGCCAGCAGCAACGTAGACAATAACTATGGCTACACCTTC.

The J gene is TRBJ1-3, the V gene TRBV18, with D tentatively TRBD1 (5 bases). CDR1 and CDR2 from the germline V gene are KGHSH and LQKENI. The length of the CDR3 is 17 residues. Trimming removed 2 bases at V and 4 bases at J, with 18 bases between. In DNA form, the CDR3 reads TGTGCCAGCTCACCAGGAGCTCCCAGGGTCTCGGGAAACACCATATATTTT. Protein sequence: CASSPGAPRVSGNTIYF.

This clone was counted only a few times. In the same sample, other DNA sequences code for this CDR3. The chain links TRBV5-1 to TRBJ2-7, with 10 bases aligning to TRBD1. The CDR3 totals 15 residues. The V gene's germline CDR1 is SGHRS and CDR2 YFSETQ. The junction had 4 bases not matched to a gene; V was cut back by 0 bases and J by 4 bases. As DNA, the CDR3 is TGCGCCAGCAGCTTGGTTGGGACAGGGGCATACGAGCAGTACTTC. Translating gives CASSLVGTGAYEQYF.

The chain combines TRBV30 with TRBJ1-4; the D gene is possibly TRBD1 (5 bases). The V gene lost 1 base and the J gene lost 0 bases, with 18 bases spanning the gap. The germline V gene has CDR1 GTSNPN and CDR2 SVGIG (reference sequence). The CDR3 is made up of 18 amino acids. The CDR3 DNA reads as TGTGCCTGGAGTGCCCACGGGGACTTCAGAGCAACTAATGAAAAACTGTTTTTT. Its protein is CAWSAHGDFRATNEKLFF.

This clone was counted a few times. J is TRBJ1-1 and V is TRBV20-1; possibly TRBD1 for D (5 bases). The CDR3 is 9 amino acids. Germline assignment: CDR1 DFQATT and CDR2 SNEGSKA (reference sequence). The CDR3 reads CRRGGEAFF. The CDR3 DNA follows: TGCAGGCGGGGCGGAGAAGCTTTCTTT.

The chain links TRBV27 to TRBJ2-3; D perhaps matches TRBD2 (6 bases). Germline-derived CDR1 and CDR2 are MNHEY and SMNVEV (reference sequence). With 8 bases removed from V and 6 bases from J, the gap between germline ends came to 15 bases. The CDR3 sequence is 13 residues long. The CDR3 protein is CASGTGRSDTQYF. The CDR3 nucleotides are TGTGCCAGCGGGACGGGGAGGTCCGATACGCAGTATTTT.

For this clone: A junction end diverges from the germline sequence, so it may reflect a read error. V and J are TRBV16 and TRBJ2-1, with 11 bases lining up with TRBD1. CDR1 and CDR2 (germline): KGHSY, FQNENV. The CDR3 length is 17 residues. CDR3: CASGHNSYSGTGGNPFF. For the CDR3, the DNA is TGTGCCAGCGGCCACAACTCCTACTCCGGGACAGGGGGAAATCCGTTCTTC.

This rearrangement joins TRBV19 to TRBJ2-2; possible D gene TRBD2, 6 bases. V lost 5 bases, J lost 4 bases, and 14 bases lay in between. The CDR3 sequence is 15 residues long. Germline V CDR1 and CDR2: LNHDA, SQIVND (reference sequence). The CDR3 DNA follows: TGTGCCAGTAGTCACCAGGGAGCGGGCACCGGGGAGCTGTTTTTT. It codes for CASSHQGAGTGELFF.

The chain carries TRBV11-1 and TRBJ2-3, with D possibly being TRBD1 or TRBD2 (5 bases each). The V and J ends lost 5 bases and 6 bases respectively, with 12 bases between them. Germline-derived CDR1 and CDR2 are SGHAT and FQDESV (reference sequence). The CDR3 runs 13 residues. CDR3 sequence (DNA): TGTGCCAGCAGCCGGGACGTCGAGGATACGCAGTATTTT. Its translation: CASSRDVEDTQYF. Drawing the rest from reference TRBV11-1 and TRBJ2-3, the complete variable domain is EAEVAQSPRYKITEKSQAVAFWCDPISGHATLYWYRQILGQGPELLVQFQDESVVDDSQLPKDRFSAERLKGVDSTLKIQPAELGDSAMYLCASSRDVEDTQYFGPGTRLTVL.

The V gene is TRBV19, the J gene TRBJ2-5; possibly TRBD2 for D (5 bases). V gave up 0 bases and J gave up 2 bases, with 16 bases separating them. The CDR3 sequence is 17 residues long. Germline V gene lookup returns CDR1 LNHDA and CDR2 SQIVND (reference sequence). Here the CDR3 reads CASSIDRSKGGQETQYF. The CDR3 bases are TGTGCCAGTAGTATAGATCGTAGTAAGGGCGGGCAAGAGACCCAGTACTTC.

In the case of this clone: The sample contains more than one DNA sequence encoding this CDR3. The rearrangement joins TRBV5-1 to TRBJ2-3; TRBD1 matches at 11 bases. V shed 4 bases and J 4 bases; nucleotides not matched to a gene: 5. Germline V lookup: CDR1 SGHRS, CDR2 YFSETQ. CDR3 size: 15 residues. CDR3 bases: TGCGCCAGCAGCCTAGGACAGGGGGCGGCAGATACGCAGTATTTT. It translates to CASSLGQGAADTQYF.

The chain joins TRBV4-1 to TRBJ2-5; D is perhaps TRBD1 (6 bases). Trimming left V 2 bases short and J 5 bases short, with 12 bases between. Looked up from germline, CDR1 is MGHRA and CDR2 is YSYEKL. There are 14 residues in the CDR3. CDR3 sequence: CASSQNRALETQYF. The CDR3 region has the DNA TGCGCCAGCAGCCAAAACAGGGCTCTGGAGACCCAGTACTTC.

The V call is TRBV5-1, the J call TRBJ2-1; D remains unclear. Germline assignment: CDR1 SGHRS and CDR2 YFSETQ. The CDR3 has 11 amino acids. Trimming took off 4 bases at V and 9 bases at J, with 8 bases between the two ends. The CDR3 nucleotides are TGCGCCAGCAGCGCAGTGGGTGAGCAGTTCTTC. This translates into CASSAVGEQFF. Complete variable domain (other parts from reference TRBV5-1 and TRBJ2-1): KAGVTQTPRYLIKTRGQQVTLSCSPISGHRSVSWYQQTPGQGLQFLFEYFSETQRNKGNFPGRFSGRQFSNSRSEMNVSTLELGDSALYLCASSAVGEQFFGPGTRLTVL.

V is TRBV6-1 and J is TRBJ2-2, with D perhaps matching TRBD1 (5 bases). The V gene lost 5 bases and the J gene lost 4 bases, with 11 bases spanning the gap. The CDR3 totals 14 residues. CDR1 is MNHNS and CDR2 is SASEGT in the germline V gene. This CDR3 is CASSSIRVTGELFF. CDR3 sequence (DNA): TGTGCCAGCAGTAGTATCAGGGTCACCGGGGAGCTGTTTTTT.

This clone came up a few times. The rearrangement uses TRBV28 and TRBJ2-6; possible D gene TRBD2, 6 bases. In germline, CDR1 is MDHEN, CDR2 SYDVKM. V dropped 8 bases and J dropped 4 bases, with 15 bases sitting between them. CDR3 length: 15 amino acids. The CDR3: CASGLSASGANVLTF. In nucleotides, the CDR3 is TGTGCCAGCGGACTATCGGCGTCAGGGGCCAACGTCCTGACTTTC.